The 3 T cell receptor beta chains reported below all come from one sample, sequenced in a study of T cells after posttransplantation cyclophosphamide. Method: immunoSEQ multiplex PCR; TCRdb's copy keeps in-frame clones and lacks some. This sample shows 20,000 to 25,000 clones and no singletons; 1.8% rests with the ten largest. Treatment was busulfan-fludarabine conditioning, a marrow graft, and cyclophosphamide on days +3 and +4. Sequencing used PBMCs, obtained after allogeneic stem cell transplant with posttransplant cyclophosphamide. The source is a young adult male patient who received an allogeneic stem cell transplant from a related donor, was CMV-positive, and had no GVHD. The graft donor may be the source of some T cells.

This clone showed up many times. The rearrangement uses TRBV2 and TRBJ2-5, with D possibly TRBD1 on 5 matching bases. Germline values: CDR1 SNHLY, CDR2 FYNNEI. The CDR3 contains 12 residues. With 7 bases removed from V and 4 bases from J, the gap between germline ends came to 10 bases. The DNA of the CDR3 is TGTGCCAGCACCGGACAAGGAGAGACCCAGTACTTC. Protein: CASTGQGETQYF.

This clone was detected many times. The CDR3 loop is CARSLAGDETGELFF. Written as DNA, the CDR3 is TGTGCCAGAAGCTTGGCAGGGGATGAGACCGGGGAGCTGTTTTTT. V usage is TRBV5-3 and J usage is TRBJ2-2, with D possibly matching TRBD1 (6 bases). TRBV5-3 qualifies as an ORF whose function is uncertain. The CDR3 covers 15 residues. The V end was cut by 0 bases, the J end by 5 bases, with 11 bases between.

This clone was counted ten times or more. V usage is TRBV6-5 and J usage is TRBJ2-7; TRBD1 matches 8 bases. Germline CDR1 and CDR2: MNHEY and SVGAGI. Unmatched junction bases numbered 12, after V lost 4 bases and J lost 4 bases. This CDR3 has 16 amino acids. The CDR3 loop reads CASSLEGAGGNYEQYF. CDR3 nucleotides: TGTGCCAGCAGTTTGGAGGGGGCAGGGGGCAATTACGAGCAGTACTTC.